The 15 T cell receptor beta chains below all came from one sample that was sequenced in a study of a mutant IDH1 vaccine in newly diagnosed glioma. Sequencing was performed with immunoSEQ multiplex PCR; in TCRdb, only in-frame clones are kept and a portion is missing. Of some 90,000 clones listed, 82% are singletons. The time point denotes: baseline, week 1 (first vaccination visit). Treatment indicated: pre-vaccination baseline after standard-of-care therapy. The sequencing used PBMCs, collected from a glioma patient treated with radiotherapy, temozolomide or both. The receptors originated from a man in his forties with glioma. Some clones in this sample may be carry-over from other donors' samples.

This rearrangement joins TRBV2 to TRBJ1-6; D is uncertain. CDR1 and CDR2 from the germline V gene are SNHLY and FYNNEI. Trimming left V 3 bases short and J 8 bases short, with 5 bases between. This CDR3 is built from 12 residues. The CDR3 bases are TGTGCCAGCAGTGACAGTTATTCACCCCTCCACTTT. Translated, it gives CASSDSYSPLHF.

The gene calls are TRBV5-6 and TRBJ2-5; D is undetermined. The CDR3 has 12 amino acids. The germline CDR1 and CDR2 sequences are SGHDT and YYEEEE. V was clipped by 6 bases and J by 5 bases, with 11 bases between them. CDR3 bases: TGTGCCAGCACAGGCACCGGGGAGACCCAGTACTTC. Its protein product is CASTGTGETQYF.

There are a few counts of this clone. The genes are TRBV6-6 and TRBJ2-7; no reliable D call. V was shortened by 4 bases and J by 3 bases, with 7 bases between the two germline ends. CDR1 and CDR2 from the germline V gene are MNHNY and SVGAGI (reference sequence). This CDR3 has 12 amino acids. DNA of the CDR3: TGTGCCAGCAGTTTAGGCAGCTACGAGCAGTACTTC. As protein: CASSLGSYEQYF.

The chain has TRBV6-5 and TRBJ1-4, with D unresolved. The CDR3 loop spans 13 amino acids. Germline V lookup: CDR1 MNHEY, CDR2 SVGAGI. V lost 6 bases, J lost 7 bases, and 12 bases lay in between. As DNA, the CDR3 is TGTGCCAGCAGCGATCGTGTTGGTGAAAAACTGTTTTTT. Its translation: CASSDRVGEKLFF.

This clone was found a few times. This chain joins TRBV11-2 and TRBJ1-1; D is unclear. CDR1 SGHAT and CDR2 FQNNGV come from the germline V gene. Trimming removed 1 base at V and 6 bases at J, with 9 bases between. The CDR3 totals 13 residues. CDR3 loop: CASSLAMGSEAFF. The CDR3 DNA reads TGTGCCAGCAGCTTAGCTATGGGCTCTGAAGCTTTCTTT.

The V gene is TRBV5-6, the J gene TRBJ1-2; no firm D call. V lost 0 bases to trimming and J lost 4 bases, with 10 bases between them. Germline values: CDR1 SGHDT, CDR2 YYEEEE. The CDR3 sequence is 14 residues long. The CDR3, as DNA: TGTGCCAGCAGCTTGGCGGGCGGTGCCTATGGCTACACCTTC. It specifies CASSLAGGAYGYTF. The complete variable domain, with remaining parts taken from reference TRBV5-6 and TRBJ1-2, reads DAGVTQSPTHLIKTRGQQVTLRCSPKSGHDTVSWYQQALGQGPQFIFQYYEEEERQRGNFPDRFSGHQFPNYSSELNVNALLLGDSALYLCASSLAGGAYGYTFGSGTRLTVV.

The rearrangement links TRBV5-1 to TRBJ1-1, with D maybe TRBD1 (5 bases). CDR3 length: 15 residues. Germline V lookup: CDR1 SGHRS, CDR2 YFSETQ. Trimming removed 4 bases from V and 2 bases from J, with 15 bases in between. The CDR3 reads CASSLSSGPNTEAFF. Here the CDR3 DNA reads TGCGCCAGCAGCCTATCGTCGGGACCTAACACTGAAGCTTTCTTT.

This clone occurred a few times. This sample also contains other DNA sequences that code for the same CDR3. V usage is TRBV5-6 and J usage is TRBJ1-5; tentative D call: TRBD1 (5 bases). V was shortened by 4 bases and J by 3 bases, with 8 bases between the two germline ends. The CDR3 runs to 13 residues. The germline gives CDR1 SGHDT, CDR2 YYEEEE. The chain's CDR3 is CASSPGSNQPQHF. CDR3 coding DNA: TGTGCCAGCAGCCCAGGGTCCAATCAGCCCCAGCATTTT.

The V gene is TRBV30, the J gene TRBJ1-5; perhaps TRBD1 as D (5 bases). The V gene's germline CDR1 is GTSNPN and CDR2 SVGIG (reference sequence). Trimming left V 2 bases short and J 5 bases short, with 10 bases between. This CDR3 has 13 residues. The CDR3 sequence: CAWSNQGDQPQHF. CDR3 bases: TGTGCCTGGAGTAATCAGGGAGATCAGCCCCAGCATTTT.

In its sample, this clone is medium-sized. CDR3 amino acids: CASSLVGQGAGNTIYF. As DNA, the CDR3 is TGTGCCAGCAGCTTAGTCGGACAGGGAGCAGGAAACACCATATATTTT. The rearrangement links TRBV7-9 to TRBJ1-3, with 8 bases matching TRBD1. Trimming cost V 1 base and J 4 bases; bases outside gene matches: 6. Germline V gene sequence: CDR1 SEHNR, CDR2 FQNEAQ (reference sequence). The CDR3 length is 16 residues.

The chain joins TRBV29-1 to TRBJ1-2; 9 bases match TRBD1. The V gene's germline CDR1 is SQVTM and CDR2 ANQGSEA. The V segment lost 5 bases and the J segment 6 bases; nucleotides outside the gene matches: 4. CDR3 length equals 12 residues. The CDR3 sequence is CSVFWTGDGYTF. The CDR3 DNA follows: TGCAGCGTTTTTTGGACAGGGGATGGCTACACCTTC.

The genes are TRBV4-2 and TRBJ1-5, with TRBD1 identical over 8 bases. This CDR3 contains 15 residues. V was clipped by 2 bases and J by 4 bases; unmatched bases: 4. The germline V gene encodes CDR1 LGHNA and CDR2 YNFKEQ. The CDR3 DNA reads TGTGCCAGCAGCCAACACACAGGGGGGAATCAGCCCCAGCATTTT. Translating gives CASSQHTGGNQPQHF.

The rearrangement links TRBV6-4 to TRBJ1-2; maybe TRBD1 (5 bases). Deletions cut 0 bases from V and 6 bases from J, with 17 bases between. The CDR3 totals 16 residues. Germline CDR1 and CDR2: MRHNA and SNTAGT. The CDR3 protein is CASSDSGAGRGHGYTF. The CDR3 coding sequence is TGTGCCAGCAGTGACTCAGGGGCAGGGCGAGGGCATGGCTACACCTTC.

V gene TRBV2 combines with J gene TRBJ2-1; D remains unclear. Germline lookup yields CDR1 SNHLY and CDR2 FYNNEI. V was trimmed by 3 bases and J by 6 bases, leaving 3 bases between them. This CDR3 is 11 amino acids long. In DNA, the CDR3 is TGTGCCAGCAGTGATCGCAATGAGCAGTTCTTC. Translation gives CASSDRNEQFF.

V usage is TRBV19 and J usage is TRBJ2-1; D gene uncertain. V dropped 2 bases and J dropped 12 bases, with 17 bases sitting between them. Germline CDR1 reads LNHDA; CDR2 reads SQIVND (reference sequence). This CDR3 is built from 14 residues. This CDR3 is CASSIRRSTDRQFF. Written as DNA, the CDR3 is TGTGCCAGTAGTATAAGAAGGAGTACGGACCGGCAGTTCTTC. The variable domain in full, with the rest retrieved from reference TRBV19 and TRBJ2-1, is DGGITQSPKYLFRKEGQNVTLSCEQNLNHDAMYWYRQDPGQGLRLIYYSQIVNDFQKGDIAEGYSVSREKKESFPLTVTSAQKNPTAFYLCASSIRRSTDRQFFGPGTRLTVL.